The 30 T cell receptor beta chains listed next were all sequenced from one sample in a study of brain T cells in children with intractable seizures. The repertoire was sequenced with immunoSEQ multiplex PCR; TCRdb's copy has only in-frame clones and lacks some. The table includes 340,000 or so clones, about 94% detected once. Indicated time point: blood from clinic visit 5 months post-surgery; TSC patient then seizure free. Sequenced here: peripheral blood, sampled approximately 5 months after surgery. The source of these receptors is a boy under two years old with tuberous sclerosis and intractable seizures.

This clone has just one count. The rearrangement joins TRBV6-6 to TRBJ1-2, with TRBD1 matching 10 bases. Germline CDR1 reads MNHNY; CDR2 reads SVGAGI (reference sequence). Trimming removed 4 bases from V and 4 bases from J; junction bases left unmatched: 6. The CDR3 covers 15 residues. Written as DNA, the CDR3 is TGTGCCAGCAGTTTAAGGACAGGGGGTCTCTATGGCTACACCTTC. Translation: CASSLRTGGLYGYTF.

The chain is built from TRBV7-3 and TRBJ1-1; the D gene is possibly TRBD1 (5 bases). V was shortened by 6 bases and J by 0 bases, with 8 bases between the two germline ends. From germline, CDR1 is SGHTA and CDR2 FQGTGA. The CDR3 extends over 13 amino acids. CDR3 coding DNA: TGTGCCAGCAGGCAAGGGGTGAACACTGAAGCTTTCTTT. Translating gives CASRQGVNTEAFF.

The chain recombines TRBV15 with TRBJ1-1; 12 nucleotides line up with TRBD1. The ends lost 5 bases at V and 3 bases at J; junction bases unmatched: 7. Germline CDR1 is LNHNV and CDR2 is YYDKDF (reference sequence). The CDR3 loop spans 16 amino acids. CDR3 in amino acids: CATSGTGGLQDTEAFF. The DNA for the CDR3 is TGTGCCACCAGCGGGACAGGGGGCTTGCAGGACACTGAAGCTTTCTTT.

The CDR3 coding sequence is TGTGCCAGCAGCTTAGACCCACAGGGTACCTCTGGAAACACCATATATTTT. Its protein product is CASSLDPQGTSGNTIYF. The gene calls are TRBV11-3 and TRBJ1-3; maybe TRBD1 (6 bases). CDR1 SGHNT and CDR2 YENEEA come from the germline V gene. Deletions cut 0 bases from V and 0 bases from J, with 12 bases between. The CDR3 length is 17 residues.

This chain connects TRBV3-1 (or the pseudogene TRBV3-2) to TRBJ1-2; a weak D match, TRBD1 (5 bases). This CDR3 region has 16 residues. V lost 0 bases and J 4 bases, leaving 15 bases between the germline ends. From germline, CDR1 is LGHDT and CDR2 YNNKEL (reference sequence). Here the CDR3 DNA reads TGTGCCAGCAGCCAAGACAGGGCGGCCTCGGGCTATGGCTACACCTTC. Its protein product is CASSQDRAASGYGYTF.

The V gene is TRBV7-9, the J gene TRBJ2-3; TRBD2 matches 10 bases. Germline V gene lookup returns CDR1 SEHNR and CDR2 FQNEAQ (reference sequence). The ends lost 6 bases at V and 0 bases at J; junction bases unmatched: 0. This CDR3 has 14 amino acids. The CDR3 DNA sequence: TGTGCCAGCAGGACTAGCGGGAGCACAGATACGCAGTATTTT. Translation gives CASRTSGSTDTQYF. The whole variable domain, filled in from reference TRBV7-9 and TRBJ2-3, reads DTGVSQNPRHKITKRGQNVTFRCDPISEHNRLYWYRQTLGQGPEFLTYFQNEAQLEKSRLLSDRFSAERPKGSFSTLEIQRTEQGDSAMYLCASRTSGSTDTQYFGPGTRLTVL.

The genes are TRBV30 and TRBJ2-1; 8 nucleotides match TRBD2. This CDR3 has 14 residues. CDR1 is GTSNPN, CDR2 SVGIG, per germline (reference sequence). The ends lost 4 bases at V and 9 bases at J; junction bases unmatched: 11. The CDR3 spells CAWMKAGGLSEQFF. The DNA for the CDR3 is TGTGCCTGGATGAAGGCGGGAGGTCTTTCTGAGCAGTTCTTC.

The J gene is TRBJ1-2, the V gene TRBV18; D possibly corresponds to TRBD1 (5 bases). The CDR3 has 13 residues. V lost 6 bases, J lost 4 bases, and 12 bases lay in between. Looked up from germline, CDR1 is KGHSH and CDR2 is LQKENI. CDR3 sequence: CASSRGDAYGYTF. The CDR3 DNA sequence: TGTGCCAGCTCCCGGGGGGACGCCTATGGCTACACCTTC.

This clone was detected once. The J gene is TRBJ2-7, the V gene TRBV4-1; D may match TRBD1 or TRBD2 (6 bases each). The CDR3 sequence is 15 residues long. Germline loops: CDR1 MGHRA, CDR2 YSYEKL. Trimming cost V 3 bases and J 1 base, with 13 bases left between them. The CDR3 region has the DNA TGCGCCAGCAGCCAGCGGGACAAGGGATCCTACGAGCAGTACTTC. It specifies CASSQRDKGSYEQYF.

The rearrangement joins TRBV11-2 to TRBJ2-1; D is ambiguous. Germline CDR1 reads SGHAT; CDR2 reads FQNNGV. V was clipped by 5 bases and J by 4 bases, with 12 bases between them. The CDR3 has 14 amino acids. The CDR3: CASSPTVGYNEQFF. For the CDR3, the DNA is TGTGCCAGCAGCCCCACGGTGGGTTACAATGAGCAGTTCTTC.

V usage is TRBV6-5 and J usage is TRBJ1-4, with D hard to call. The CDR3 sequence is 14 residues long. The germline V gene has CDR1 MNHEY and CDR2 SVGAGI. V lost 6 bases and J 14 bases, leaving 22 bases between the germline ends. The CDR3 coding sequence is TGTGCCAGCAGCCCCGCTTTGGGTCCGGCTGGGCTGTTTTTT. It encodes CASSPALGPAGLFF.

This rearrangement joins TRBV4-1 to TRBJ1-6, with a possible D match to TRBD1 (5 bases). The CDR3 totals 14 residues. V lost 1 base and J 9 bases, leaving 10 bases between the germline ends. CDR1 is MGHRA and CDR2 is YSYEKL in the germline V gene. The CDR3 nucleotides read TGCGCCAGCAGCCAAGTTCAGGGTACTTCACCCCTCCACTTT. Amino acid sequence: CASSQVQGTSPLHF.

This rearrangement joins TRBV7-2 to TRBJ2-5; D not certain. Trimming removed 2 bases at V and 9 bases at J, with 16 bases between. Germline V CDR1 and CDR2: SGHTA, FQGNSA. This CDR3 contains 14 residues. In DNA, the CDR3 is TGTGCCAGCAGCTTATTAGGCCAGTATACGTCCCAGTACTTC. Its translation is CASSLLGQYTSQYF.

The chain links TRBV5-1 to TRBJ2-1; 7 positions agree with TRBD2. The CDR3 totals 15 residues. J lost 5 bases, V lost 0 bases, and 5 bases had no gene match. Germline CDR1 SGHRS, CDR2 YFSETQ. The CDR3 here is CASSLGKRGNNEQFF. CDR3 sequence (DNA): TGCGCCAGCAGCTTGGGCAAGCGGGGCAACAATGAGCAGTTCTTC.

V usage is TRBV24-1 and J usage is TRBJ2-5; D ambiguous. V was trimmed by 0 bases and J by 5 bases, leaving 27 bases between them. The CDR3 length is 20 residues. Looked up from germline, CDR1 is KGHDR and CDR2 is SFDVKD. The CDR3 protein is CATSDLGRVGNAAAGETQYF. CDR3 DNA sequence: TGTGCCACCAGTGATTTGGGTCGGGTTGGTAATGCTGCGGCCGGGGAGACCCAGTACTTC.

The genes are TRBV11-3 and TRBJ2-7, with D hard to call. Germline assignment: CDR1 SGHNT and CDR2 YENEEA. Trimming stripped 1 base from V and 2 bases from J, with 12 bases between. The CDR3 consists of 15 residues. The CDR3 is CASSLVGRNAYEQYF. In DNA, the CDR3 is TGTGCCAGCAGCTTAGTGGGCAGGAATGCCTACGAGCAGTACTTC.

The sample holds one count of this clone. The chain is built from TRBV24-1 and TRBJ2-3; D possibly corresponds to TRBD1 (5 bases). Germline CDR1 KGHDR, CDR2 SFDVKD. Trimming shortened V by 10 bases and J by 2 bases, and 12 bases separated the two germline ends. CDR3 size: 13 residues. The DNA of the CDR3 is TGTGCCACTGGAAGGGGTTCCACAGATACGCAGTATTTT. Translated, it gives CATGRGSTDTQYF.

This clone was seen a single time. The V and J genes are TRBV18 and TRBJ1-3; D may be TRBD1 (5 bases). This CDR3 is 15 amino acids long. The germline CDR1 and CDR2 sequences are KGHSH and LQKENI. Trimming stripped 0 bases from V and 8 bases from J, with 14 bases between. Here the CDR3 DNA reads TGTGCCAGCTCACCACCGTACCCTAGAGGGGACACCATATATTTT. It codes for CASSPPYPRGDTIYF.

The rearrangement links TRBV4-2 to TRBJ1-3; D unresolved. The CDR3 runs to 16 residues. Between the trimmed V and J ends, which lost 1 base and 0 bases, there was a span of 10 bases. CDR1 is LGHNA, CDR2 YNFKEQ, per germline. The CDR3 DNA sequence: TGTGCCAGCAGCCAAGGGGGATGGAGCTCTGGAAACACCATATATTTT. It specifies CASSQGGWSSGNTIYF.

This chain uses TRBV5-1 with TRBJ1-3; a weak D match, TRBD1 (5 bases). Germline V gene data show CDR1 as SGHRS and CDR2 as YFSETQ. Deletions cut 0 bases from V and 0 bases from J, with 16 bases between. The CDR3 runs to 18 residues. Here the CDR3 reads CASSLVDTSLNSGNTIYF. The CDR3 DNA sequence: TGCGCCAGCAGCTTGGTGGACACAAGTTTGAACTCTGGAAACACCATATATTTT.

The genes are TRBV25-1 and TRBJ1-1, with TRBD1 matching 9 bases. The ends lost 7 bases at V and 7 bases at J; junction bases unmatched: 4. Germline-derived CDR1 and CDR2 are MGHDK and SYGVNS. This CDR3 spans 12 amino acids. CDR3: CASTSTGGEAFF. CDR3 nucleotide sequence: TGTGCCAGCACCTCGACAGGGGGTGAAGCTTTCTTT.

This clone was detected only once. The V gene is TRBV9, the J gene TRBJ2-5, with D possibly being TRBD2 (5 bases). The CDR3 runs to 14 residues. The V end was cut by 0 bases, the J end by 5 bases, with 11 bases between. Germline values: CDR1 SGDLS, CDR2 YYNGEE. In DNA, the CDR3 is TGTGCCAGCAGCGTAGTGGGCCGAGGGGAGACCCAGTACTTC. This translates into CASSVVGRGETQYF.

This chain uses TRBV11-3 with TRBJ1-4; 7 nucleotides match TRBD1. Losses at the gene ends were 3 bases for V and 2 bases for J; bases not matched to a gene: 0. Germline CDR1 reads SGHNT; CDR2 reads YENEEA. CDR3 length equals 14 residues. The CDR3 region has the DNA TGTGCCAGCAGCTTGACAGGGACTAATGAAAAACTGTTTTTT. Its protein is CASSLTGTNEKLFF.

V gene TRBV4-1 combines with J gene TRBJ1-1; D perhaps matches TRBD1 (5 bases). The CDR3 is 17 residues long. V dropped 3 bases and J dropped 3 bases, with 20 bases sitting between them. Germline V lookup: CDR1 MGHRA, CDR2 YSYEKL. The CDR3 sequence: CASSQARGLLGDTEAFF. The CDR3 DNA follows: TGCGCCAGCAGCCAGGCCCGCGGCCTTCTAGGGGACACTGAAGCTTTCTTT.

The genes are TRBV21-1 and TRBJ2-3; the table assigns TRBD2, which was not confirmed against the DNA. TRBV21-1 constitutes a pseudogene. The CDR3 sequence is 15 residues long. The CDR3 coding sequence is TGTGCCAGCAGCAAAGTCGGGGGAAAAGGGGCCTCGCAGTATTTT. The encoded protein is CASSKVGGKGASQYF.

The CDR3 here is CASSRQGLRSSYEQYF. The DNA for the CDR3 is TGTGCCAGCAGCCGGCAGGGGCTCAGGAGCTCCTACGAGCAGTACTTC. The chain is built from TRBV5-4 and TRBJ2-7, with D perhaps matching TRBD1 (6 bases). Germline assignment: CDR1 SGHNT and CDR2 YYREEE (reference sequence). V was cut by 4 bases and J by 0 bases, with 17 bases left in between. The CDR3 is 16 residues long.

The CDR3 DNA reads as TGTGCCAGCAGCTCTTACCTTCGGAGGCTCTACGAGCAGTACTTC. Encoded protein: CASSSYLRRLYEQYF. The chain recombines TRBV3-1 (or the pseudogene TRBV3-2) with TRBJ2-7, with a tentative D call TRBD2 (5 bases). The CDR3 runs to 15 residues. The ends were cut back, 5 bases at V and 3 bases at J, with 17 bases in the middle. Germline-derived CDR1 and CDR2 are LGHDT and YNNKEL (reference sequence).

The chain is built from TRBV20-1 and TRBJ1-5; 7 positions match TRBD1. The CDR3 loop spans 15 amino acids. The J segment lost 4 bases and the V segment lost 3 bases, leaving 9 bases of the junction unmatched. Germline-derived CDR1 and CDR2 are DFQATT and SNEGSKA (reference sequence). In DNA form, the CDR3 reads TGCAGTGCTAGTGACGACAGGGATCCGAATCAGCCCCAGCATTTT. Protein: CSASDDRDPNQPQHF.

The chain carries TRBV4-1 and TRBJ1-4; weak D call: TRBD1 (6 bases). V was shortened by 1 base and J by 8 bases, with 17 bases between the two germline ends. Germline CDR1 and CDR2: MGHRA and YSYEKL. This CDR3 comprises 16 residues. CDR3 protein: CASSQVFSDSREKLFF. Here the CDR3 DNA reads TGCGCCAGCAGCCAAGTATTTTCGGACAGTAGGGAAAAACTGTTTTTT.

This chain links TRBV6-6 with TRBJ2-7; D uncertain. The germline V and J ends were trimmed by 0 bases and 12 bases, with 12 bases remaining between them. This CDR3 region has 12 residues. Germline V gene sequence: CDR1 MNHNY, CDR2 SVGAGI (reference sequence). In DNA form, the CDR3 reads TGTGCCAGCAGTTACTCGAATAGGGCCCTGTACTTC. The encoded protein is CASSYSNRALYF.